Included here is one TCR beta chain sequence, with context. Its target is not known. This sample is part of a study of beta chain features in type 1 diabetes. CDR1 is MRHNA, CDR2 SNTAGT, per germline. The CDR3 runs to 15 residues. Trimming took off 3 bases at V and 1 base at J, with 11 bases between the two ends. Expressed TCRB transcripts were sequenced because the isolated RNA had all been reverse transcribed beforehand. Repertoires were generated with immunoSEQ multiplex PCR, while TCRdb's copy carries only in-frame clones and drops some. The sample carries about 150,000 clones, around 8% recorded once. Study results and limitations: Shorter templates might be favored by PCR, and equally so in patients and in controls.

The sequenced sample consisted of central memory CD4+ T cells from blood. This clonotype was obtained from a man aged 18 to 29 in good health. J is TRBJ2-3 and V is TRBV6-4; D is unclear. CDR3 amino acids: CASSERSRGTDTQYF. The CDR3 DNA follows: TGTGCCAGCAGTGAACGGTCCCGTGGCACAGATACGCAGTATTTT.